Listed below are T cell receptor beta chains from one sample, sequenced in a study of blood T cell repertoires in COVID-19. TCRdb's copy holds only in-frame clones and misses some; the assay was immunoSEQ multiplex PCR. The data contain some 50,000 clones, around four fifths of them singletons. The sample consisted of peripheral blood. All receptors come from an elderly woman with acute or convalescent COVID-19. The CDR3 runs from the conserved cysteine through the conserved F or W. The D gene is left open where the match is weak. Size is stated for part of the rows, as once, few or many counts, or as a class when the clone is expanded.

V,J,D,size,DNA,CDR3
TRBV10-3,TRBJ2-7,TRBD1,.,TGTGCCATCTCAGATCGGACAGGGACCTACGAGCAGTACTTC,CAISDRTGTYEQYF
TRBV11-2,TRBJ1-1,TRBD1,.,TGTGCCGTCATGAAAGGAGGGACAGGGGTGAACACTGAAGCTTTCTTT,CAVMKGGTGVNTEAFF
TRBV5-1,TRBJ2-1,.,.,TGCGCCAGCAGCTTGGTTGTTAGCTCCTACAATGAGCAGTTCTTC,CASSLVVSSYNEQFF
TRBV6-2/TRBV6-3,TRBJ1-1,.,.,TGTGCCAGCAGTTTGTACTACACTGAAGCTTTCTTT,CASSLYYTEAFF
TRBV15,TRBJ2-3,TRBD2,.,TGTGCCACCAGCAGAGCGGGGGGGCTCGGTTTCGGAAAAGATACGCAGTATTTT,CATSRAGGLGFGKDTQYF
TRBV5-1,TRBJ1-1,TRBD1,.,TGCGCCAGCAGCAAGGACAGGGGGCCCTCAATGAACACTGAAGCTTTCTTT,CASSKDRGPSMNTEAFF
TRBV7-8,TRBJ2-2,.,.,TGTGCCAGCAGCTCCGACAGCACCGGGGAGCTGTTTTTT,CASSSDSTGELFF
TRBV3-1/TRBV3-2,TRBJ2-1,TRBD2,once,TGTGCCAGCAGCCCCCGGACTAGCGGGGGCAATGAGCAGTTCTTC,CASSPRTSGGNEQFF
TRBV7-9,TRBJ2-7,TRBD2,few,TGTGCCAGCAGCTTAGTAGGGGAGGGTTACGAGCAGTACTTC,CASSLVGEGYEQYF
TRBV29-1,TRBJ2-1,TRBD1,few,TGCAGCGTAACCGGGACAGGGGCAAATGAGCAGTTCTTC,CSVTGTGANEQFF
TRBV6-1,TRBJ2-2,.,once,TGTGCCAGCAGTGAAGCAGGTGGGCACACCGGGGAGCTGTTTTTT,CASSEAGGHTGELFF
TRBV5-1,TRBJ1-1,.,few,TGCGCCAGCAGCTTGGCCGGCAGGGGCCAGAACACTGAAGCTTTCTTT,CASSLAGRGQNTEAFF
TRBV21-1,TRBJ1-1,.,.,TGTGCCAGCAGCGACAGACAGGGGTTGCACACTGAAGCTTTCTTT,CASSDRQGLHTEAFF